This T cell receptor beta chain was sequenced in a study of blood T cell repertoires in COVID-19. Study at large: COVID-19 samples collected from the United States, Italy and Spain covered acute and convalescent phases. From T cells, B-cell-depleted T cells, or PBMCs came the material, which was cDNA or gDNA.

The CDR3 is made up of 12 amino acids. J lost 7 bases, V lost 4 bases, and 2 bases had no gene match. During active infection, Seattle patients enrolled and were then monitored through disease. In the original analysis: For nucleated cells, counts were estimated from reference gene primer amplification. Clones were sequenced by immunoSEQ multiplex PCR, and TCRdb holds only the in-frame ones, with some missing. Clonal size and the V and J genes are those of that table, whereas D and trimming came from the DNA. The data contain about 480,000 clones, about 88% of them singletons. This clone turned up a few times. Additional DNA sequences in this sample encode the identical CDR3.

This chain joins TRBV12-3 or TRBV12-4 and TRBJ1-2; 8 bases fit TRBD1. The receptor was isolated from a man between 18 and 29 years old with COVID-19, enrolled during active disease. The specimen was peripheral blood. CDR3 nucleotide sequence: TGTGCCAGCAGTTCAGGGGGCGGTGGCTACACCTTC. Translated: CASSSGGGGYTF.